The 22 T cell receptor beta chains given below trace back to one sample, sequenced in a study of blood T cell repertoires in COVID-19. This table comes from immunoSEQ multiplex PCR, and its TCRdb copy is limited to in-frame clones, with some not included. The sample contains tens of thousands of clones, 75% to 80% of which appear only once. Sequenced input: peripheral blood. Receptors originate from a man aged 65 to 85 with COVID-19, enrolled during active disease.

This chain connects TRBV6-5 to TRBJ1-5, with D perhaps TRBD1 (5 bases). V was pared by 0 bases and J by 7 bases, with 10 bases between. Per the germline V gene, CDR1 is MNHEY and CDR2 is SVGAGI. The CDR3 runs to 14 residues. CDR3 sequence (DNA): TGTGCCAGCAGTTACTCGCGGGAGGGGCAGCCCCAGCATTTT. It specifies CASSYSREGQPQHF.

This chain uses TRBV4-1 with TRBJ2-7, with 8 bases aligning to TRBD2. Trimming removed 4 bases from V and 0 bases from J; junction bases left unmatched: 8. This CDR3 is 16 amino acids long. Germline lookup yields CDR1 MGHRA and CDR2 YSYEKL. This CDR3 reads CASSPPGLAGSYEQYF. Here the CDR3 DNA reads TGCGCCAGCAGCCCCCCGGGTCTAGCGGGCTCCTACGAGCAGTACTTC.

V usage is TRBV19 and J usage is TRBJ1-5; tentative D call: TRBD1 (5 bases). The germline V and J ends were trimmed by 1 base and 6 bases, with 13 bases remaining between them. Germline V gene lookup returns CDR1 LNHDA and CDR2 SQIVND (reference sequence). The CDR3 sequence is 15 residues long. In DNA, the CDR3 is TGTGCCAGTAGTATAGTCAGGGAAGGGCGTCAGCCCCAGCATTTT. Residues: CASSIVREGRQPQHF.

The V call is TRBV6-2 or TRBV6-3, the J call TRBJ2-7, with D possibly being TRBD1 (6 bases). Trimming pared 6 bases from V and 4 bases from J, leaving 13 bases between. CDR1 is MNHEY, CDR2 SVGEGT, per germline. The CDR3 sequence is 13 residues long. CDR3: CASSTGHRYEQYF. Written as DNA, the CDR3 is TGTGCCAGCAGCACGGGACACCGGTACGAGCAGTACTTC.

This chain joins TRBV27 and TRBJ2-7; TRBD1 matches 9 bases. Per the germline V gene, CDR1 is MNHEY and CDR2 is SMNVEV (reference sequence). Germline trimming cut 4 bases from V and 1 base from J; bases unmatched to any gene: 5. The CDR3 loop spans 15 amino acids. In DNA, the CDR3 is TGTGCCAGCAGTTCCGGACAGGGGAGGTCCTACGAGCAGTACTTC. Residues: CASSSGQGRSYEQYF.

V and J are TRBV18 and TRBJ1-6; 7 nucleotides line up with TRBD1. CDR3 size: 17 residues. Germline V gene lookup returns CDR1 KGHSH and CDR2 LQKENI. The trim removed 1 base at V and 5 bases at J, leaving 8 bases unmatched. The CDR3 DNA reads TGTGCCAGCTCACCACAGGGACAGCTTCCGAATAATTCACCCCTCCACTTT. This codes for CASSPQGQLPNNSPLHF.

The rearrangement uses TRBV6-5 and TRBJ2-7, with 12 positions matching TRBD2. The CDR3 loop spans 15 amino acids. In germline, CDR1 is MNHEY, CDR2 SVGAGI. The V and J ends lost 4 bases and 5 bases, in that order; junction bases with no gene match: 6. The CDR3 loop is CASSSTSGRVHEQYF. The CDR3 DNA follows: TGTGCCAGCAGTTCGACTAGCGGGAGAGTTCACGAGCAGTACTTC.

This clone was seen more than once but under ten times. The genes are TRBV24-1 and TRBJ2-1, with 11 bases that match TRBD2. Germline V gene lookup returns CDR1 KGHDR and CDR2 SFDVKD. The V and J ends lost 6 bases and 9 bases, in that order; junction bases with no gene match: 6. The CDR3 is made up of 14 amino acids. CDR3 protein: CATSNNLAGGEQFF. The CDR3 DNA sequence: TGTGCCACCAGTAATAACCTAGCGGGAGGTGAGCAGTTCTTC.

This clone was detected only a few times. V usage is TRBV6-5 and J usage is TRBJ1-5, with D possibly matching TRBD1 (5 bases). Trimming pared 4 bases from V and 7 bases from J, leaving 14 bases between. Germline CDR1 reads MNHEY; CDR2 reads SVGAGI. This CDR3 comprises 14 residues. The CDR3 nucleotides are TGTGCCAGCAGTTTCCGACAGTCTTGGCAGCCCCAGCATTTT. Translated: CASSFRQSWQPQHF.

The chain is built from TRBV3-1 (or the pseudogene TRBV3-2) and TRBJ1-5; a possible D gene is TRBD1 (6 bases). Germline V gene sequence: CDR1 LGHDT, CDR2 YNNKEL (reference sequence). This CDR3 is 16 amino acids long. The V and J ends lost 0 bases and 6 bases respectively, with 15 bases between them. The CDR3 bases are TGTGCCAGCAGCCAAGACCCCACAGGGAAAAGTCAGCCCCAGCATTTT. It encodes CASSQDPTGKSQPQHF.

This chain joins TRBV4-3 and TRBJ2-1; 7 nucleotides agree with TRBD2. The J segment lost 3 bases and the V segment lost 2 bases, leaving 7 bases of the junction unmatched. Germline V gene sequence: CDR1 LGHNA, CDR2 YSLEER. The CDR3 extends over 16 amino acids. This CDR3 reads CASSQTNAGDYNEQFF. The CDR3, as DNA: TGCGCCAGCAGCCAAACTAACGCGGGAGACTACAATGAGCAGTTCTTC.

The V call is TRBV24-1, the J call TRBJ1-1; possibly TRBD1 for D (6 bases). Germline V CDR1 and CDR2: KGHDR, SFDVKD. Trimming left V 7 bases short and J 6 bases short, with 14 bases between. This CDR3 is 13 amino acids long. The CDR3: CATRASGVSEAFF. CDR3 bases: TGTGCCACCAGAGCATCAGGGGTCTCTGAAGCTTTCTTT.

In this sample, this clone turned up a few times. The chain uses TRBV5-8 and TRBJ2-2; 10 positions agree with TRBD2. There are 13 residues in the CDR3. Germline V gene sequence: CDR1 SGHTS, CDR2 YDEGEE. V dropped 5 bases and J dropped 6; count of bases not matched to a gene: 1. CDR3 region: CASRTSGSGELFF. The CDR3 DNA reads TGTGCCAGCAGGACTAGCGGGTCCGGGGAGCTGTTTTTT.

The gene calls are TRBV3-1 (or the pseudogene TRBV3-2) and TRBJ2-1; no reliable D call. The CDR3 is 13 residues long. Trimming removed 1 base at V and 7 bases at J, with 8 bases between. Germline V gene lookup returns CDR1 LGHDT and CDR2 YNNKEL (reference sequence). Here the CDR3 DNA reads TGTGCCAGCAGCCAAGGTCTCTCGAATGAGCAGTTCTTC. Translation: CASSQGLSNEQFF.

The CDR3 is CASSIGPTGLRGYTF. The CDR3 DNA reads TGTGCCAGTAGTATCGGGCCTACAGGGCTTCGTGGCTACACCTTC. The gene calls are TRBV19 and TRBJ1-2, with D possibly matching TRBD1 (6 bases). The V gene's germline CDR1 is LNHDA and CDR2 SQIVND (reference sequence). CDR3 length: 15 amino acids. Trimming took 3 bases from V and 7 from J, leaving 18 bases between them.

The CDR3 DNA reads TGTGCCAGCAGCCATGTAGACAGGATAGAGACCGGGGAGCTGTTTTTT. This gives the protein CASSHVDRIETGELFF. This chain connects TRBV4-2 to TRBJ2-2, with TRBD1 as a possible D gene (6 bases). CDR1 is LGHNA, CDR2 YNFKEQ, per germline. The CDR3 totals 16 residues. The V end lost 3 bases, the J end lost 5 bases, and 16 bases lay between the germline ends.

The CDR3 nucleotides read TGTGCCAGCAGTCGAACTAGCGGGAAGTACAATGAGCAGTTCTTC. It yields the protein CASSRTSGKYNEQFF. V and J are TRBV5-6 and TRBJ2-1; 10 bases align to TRBD2. The CDR3 is 15 residues long. The V gene end was trimmed by 5 bases and the J gene end by 4 bases; junction bases not matched to a gene: 6. Germline lookup yields CDR1 SGHDT and CDR2 YYEEEE.

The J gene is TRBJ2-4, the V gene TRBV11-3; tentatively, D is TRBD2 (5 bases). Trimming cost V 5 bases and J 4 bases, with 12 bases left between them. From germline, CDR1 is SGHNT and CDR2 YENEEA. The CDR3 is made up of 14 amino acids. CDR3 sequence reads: CASSQVRGKNIQYF. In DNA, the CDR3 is TGTGCCAGCAGCCAGGTCCGGGGTAAAAACATTCAGTACTTC.

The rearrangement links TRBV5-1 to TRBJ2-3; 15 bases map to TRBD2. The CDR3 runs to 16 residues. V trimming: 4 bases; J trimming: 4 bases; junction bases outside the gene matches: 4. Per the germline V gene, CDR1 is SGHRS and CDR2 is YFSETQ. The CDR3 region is CASSQGLAGGPDTQYF. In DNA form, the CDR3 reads TGCGCCAGCAGCCAGGGACTAGCGGGGGGTCCAGATACGCAGTATTTT.

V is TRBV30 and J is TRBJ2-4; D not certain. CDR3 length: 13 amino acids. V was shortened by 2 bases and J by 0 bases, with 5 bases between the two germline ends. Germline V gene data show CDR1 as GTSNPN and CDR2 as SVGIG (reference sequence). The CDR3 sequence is CAWSNKAKNIQYF. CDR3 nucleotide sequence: TGTGCCTGGAGTAACAAAGCCAAAAACATTCAGTACTTC.

The DNA of the CDR3 is TGTGCCAGCACCCAGGACAGTAGCAATCAGCCCCAGCATTTT. This encodes CASTQDSSNQPQHF. This rearrangement joins TRBV7-9 to TRBJ1-5, with D possibly TRBD1 on 6 matching bases. Between the trimmed V and J ends, which lost 7 bases and 0 bases, there was a span of 10 bases. This CDR3 region has 14 residues. Germline CDR1 and CDR2: SEHNR and FQNEAQ (reference sequence). Filled out from reference TRBV7-9 and TRBJ1-5, the complete variable domain reads DTGVSQNPRHKITKRGQNVTFRCDPISEHNRLYWYRQTLGQGPEFLTYFQNEAQLEKSRLLSDRFSAERPKGSFSTLEIQRTEQGDSAMYLCASTQDSSNQPQHFGDGTRLSIL.

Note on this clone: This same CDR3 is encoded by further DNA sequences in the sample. The DNA for the CDR3 is TGTGCCAGCAGCTCGCCGGGCTATGGCTACACCTTC. It encodes CASSSPGYGYTF. The rearrangement uses TRBV7-8 and TRBJ1-2, with D unclear. Germline V lookup: CDR1 SGHVS, CDR2 FQNEAQ. Trimming shortened V by 4 bases and J by 4 bases, and 7 bases separated the two germline ends. The CDR3 is 12 residues long.